Shown below are 2 T cell receptor beta chains from a single sample sequenced in a study of blood T cell repertoires in COVID-19. Measured with immunoSEQ multiplex PCR; TCRdb has only the in-frame clones, and not every one. The table lists around 220,000 clones, approximately 81% of them singletons, with about 20% in the top ten. Input material: peripheral blood. Receptors originate from a man in his thirties or forties with active or convalescent COVID-19.

This clone showed up just a few times. The chain recombines TRBV4-3 with TRBJ2-7, with D unresolved. The CDR3 is made up of 13 amino acids. The V and J ends lost 5 bases and 1 base respectively, with 9 bases between them. CDR1 and CDR2 (germline): LGHNA, YSLEER. The CDR3 loop reads CASSSYRSYEQYF. CDR3 coding DNA: TGCGCCAGCAGCTCTTACAGATCCTACGAGCAGTACTTC.

V gene TRBV24-1 combines with J gene TRBJ2-5; 7 nucleotides agree with TRBD2. From germline, CDR1 is KGHDR and CDR2 SFDVKD. The CDR3 length is 16 residues. With 4 bases clipped from V and 2 bases from J, the junction kept 9 bases outside the gene matches. Here the CDR3 DNA reads TGTGCCACCAGTGACATCGGACTAGGGGATCAAGAGACCCAGTACTTC. As protein: CATSDIGLGDQETQYF.